Listed below are T cell receptor beta chains from one sample, sequenced in a study of early T cells in non-severe SARS-CoV-2 infection. TCRdb reprocessed the 5' RACE reads with MiXCR, giving one entry per CDR3 protein. The repertoire includes some 76,000 distinct CDR3 sequences, roughly 13% of them detected once, and about an eighth sits in the top ten. What was sequenced was whole blood. These receptor sequences come from an adult who was a healthcare worker with PCR-confirmed SARS-CoV-2 infection or an uninfected control (not recorded which). CDR3s include the opening cysteine and the closing phenylalanine or tryptophan. Each record gives: J gene, D gene, clone size, V gene, CDR3 DNA, CDR3 protein. A D gene is named only where the DNA matches it firmly. Clone size is not always given. Where it is, it says once, few, many or a class for expanded clones.

TRBJ1-3	-	few	TRBV6-2/TRBV6-3	TGTGCCAGCAGTTACGGTCGGATCTCTGGAAACACCATATATTTT	CASSYGRISGNTIYF
TRBJ1-4	-	-	TRBV9	TGTGCCAGCAGCGTAAATCCAGAGGGAACTAATGAAAAACTGTTTTTT	CASSVNPEGTNEKLFF
TRBJ2-7	-	few	TRBV28	TGTGCCAGCAGTTCGACTTTCCCTCCCTACGAGCAGTACTTC	CASSSTFPPYEQYF
TRBJ2-3	-	-	TRBV6-4	TGTGCCAGCAGTGAAGGTAGCACAGATACGCAGTATTTT	CASSEGSTDTQYF
TRBJ1-2	-	many	TRBV7-9	TGTGCCAGCAGCTTAGGGGCAGTCGGTGGCTACACCTTC	CASSLGAVGGYTF
TRBJ2-7	-	few	TRBV4-1	TGCGCCAGCAGCCATTTCCTTGAGGGACGGGCTGTCTACGAGCAGTACTTC	CASSHFLEGRAVYEQYF
TRBJ2-1	-	many	TRBV7-6	TGTGCCAGCAGCTTAGAGGTCCTACAGGGAATCCATGAGCAGTTCTTC	CASSLEVLQGIHEQFF
TRBJ2-1	-	-	TRBV7-3	TGTGCCAGCAGCGCCAGGGGACTGCACAATGAGCAGTTCTTC	CASSARGLHNEQFF
TRBJ1-1	-	many	TRBV18	TGTGCCAGCTCTCTTAACGGGCGGGACACTGAAGCTTTCTTT	CASSLNGRDTEAFF
TRBJ2-3	TRBD2	many	TRBV11-2	TGTGCCAGCAGTCTGGGGACTACCTATAGCACAGATACGCAGTATTTT	CASSLGTTYSTDTQYF
TRBJ1-3	-	few	TRBV7-8	TGTGCCAGCAGCCCCCCAGGGGCGGGAAACACCATATATTTT	CASSPPGAGNTIYF
TRBJ2-1	TRBD1	few	TRBV7-8	TGTGCCAGCAGCTTAATAGGACAGGGCAGTGGTGAGCAGTTCTTC	CASSLIGQGSGEQFF
TRBJ1-1	-	few	TRBV10-2	TGCGCCAGCGAGCGGGGGACTGAAGCTTTCTTT	CASERGTEAFF
TRBJ1-2	TRBD1	few	TRBV2	TGTGCCAGCAGCGGGACAGTTAGTAACTATGGCTACACCTTC	CASSGTVSNYGYTF
TRBJ2-2	-	few	TRBV5-1	TGCGCCAGCAGCTTGGCTCCGAACACCGGGGAGCTGTTTTTT	CASSLAPNTGELFF
TRBJ2-6	TRBD1	-	TRBV5-1	TGCGCCAGCAGCTGGAGACAGGGAAGCTCTGGGGCCAACGTCCTGACTTTC	CASSWRQGSSGANVLTF
TRBJ2-3	-	-	TRBV11-3	TGTGCCAGCAGTCCATCGGACAGAAGCACAGATACGCAGTATTTT	CASSPSDRSTDTQYF
TRBJ1-6	-	-	TRBV28	TGTGCCAGCAGTTACCGCCAACCAAATTCACCCCTCCACTTT	CASSYRQPNSPLHF
TRBJ2-1	TRBD2	many	TRBV20-1	TGCAGTGCTAGAGATATCCAGCGGGGGAACAATGAGCAGTTCTTC	CSARDIQRGNNEQFF
TRBJ2-3	-	-	TRBV9	TGTGCCAGCAGCCCCGGAGGGATCCCAGATACGCAGTATTTT	CASSPGGIPDTQYF
TRBJ1-5	TRBD1	-	TRBV2	TGTGCCAGCATGGCGGACAGGGCCCCTCAATGGCCCCAGCATTTT	CASMADRAPQWPQHF
TRBJ2-7	-	few	TRBV25-1	TGTGCCAGCAGTGAGGTCTACGAGCAGTACTTC	CASSEVYEQYF
TRBJ1-1	-	-	TRBV6-1	TGTGCCAGCAGTGGGTGGAGGGGAAACACTGAAGCTTTCTTT	CASSGWRGNTEAFF
TRBJ2-5	TRBD1	few	TRBV5-5	TGTGCCAGCAGCCCGGGACAGGGTCTTCTAGGTTCCGTGACCCAGTACTTC	CASSPGQGLLGSVTQYF
TRBJ2-7	TRBD1	-	TRBV20-1	TGCAGTGCTGGTAGACAGGGCCTCTCCTACGAGCAGTACTTC	CSAGRQGLSYEQYF
TRBJ1-2	-	many	TRBV5-4	TGTGCCAGCAGCCCGACGGACCCCGACTATGGCTACACCTTC	CASSPTDPDYGYTF
TRBJ2-5	-	few	TRBV6-2/TRBV6-3	TGTGCCAGCAGTTACCGGGAACAAGAGACCCAGTACTTC	CASSYREQETQYF
TRBJ1-4	-	-	TRBV12-3/TRBV12-4	TGTGCCAGCAGGGCAGCGGGGGGGAATGAAAAACTGTTTTTT	CASRAAGGNEKLFF
TRBJ1-1	-	few	TRBV2	TGTGCCAGCAGTTCCTCAGCCTCTGAAGCTTTCTTT	CASSSSASEAFF
TRBJ1-2	-	few	TRBV12-3/TRBV12-4	TGTGCCAGCAGGGAACAGGGACATGGCTACACCTTC	CASREQGHGYTF
TRBJ1-1	TRBD1	-	TRBV9	TGTGCCAGCAGCGTAGGGCACAGGGGAGTTACTGAAGCTTTCTTT	CASSVGHRGVTEAFF
TRBJ2-2	TRBD1	-	TRBV5-1	TGCGCCAGCAGCTTGGAGGGGACAGCTACCGGGGAGCTGTTTTTT	CASSLEGTATGELFF
TRBJ2-4	-	-	TRBV28	TGTGCCAGCACACCTCGGGGGCGGGGTGCAGGTCTCGCCAAAAACATTCAGTACTTC	CASTPRGRGAGLAKNIQYF
TRBJ1-2	-	many	TRBV28	TGTGCCAGCAGTTCCCAAACCTACAGTGGGGCGTATGGCTACACCTTC	CASSSQTYSGAYGYTF
TRBJ2-5	TRBD2	many	TRBV7-2	TGTGCCAGCAGCTTATTCGGACTAGCACAAGAGACCCAGTACTTC	CASSLFGLAQETQYF